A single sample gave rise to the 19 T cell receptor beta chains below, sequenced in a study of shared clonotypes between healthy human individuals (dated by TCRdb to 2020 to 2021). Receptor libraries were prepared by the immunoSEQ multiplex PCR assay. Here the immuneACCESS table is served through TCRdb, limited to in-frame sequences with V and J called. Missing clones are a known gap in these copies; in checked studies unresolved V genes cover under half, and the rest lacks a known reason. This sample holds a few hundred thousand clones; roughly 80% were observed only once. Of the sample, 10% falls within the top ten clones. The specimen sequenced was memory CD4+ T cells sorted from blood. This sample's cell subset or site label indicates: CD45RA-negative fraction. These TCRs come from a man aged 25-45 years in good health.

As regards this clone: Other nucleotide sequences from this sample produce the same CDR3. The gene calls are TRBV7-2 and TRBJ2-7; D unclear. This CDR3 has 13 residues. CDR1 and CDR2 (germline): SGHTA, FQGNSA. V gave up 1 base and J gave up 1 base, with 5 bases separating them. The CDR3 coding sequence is TGTGCCAGCAGCTTAGATTATTCCTACGAGCAGTACTTC. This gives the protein CASSLDYSYEQYF.

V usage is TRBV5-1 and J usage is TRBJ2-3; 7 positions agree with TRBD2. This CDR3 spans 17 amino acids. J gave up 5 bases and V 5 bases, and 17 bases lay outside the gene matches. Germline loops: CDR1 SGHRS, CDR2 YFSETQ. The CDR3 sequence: CASRVGIKPGGLDTQYF. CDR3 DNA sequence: TGCGCCAGCAGAGTGGGGATAAAGCCGGGAGGTCTAGATACGCAGTATTTT. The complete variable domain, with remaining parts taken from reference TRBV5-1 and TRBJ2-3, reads KAGVTQTPRYLIKTRGQQVTLSCSPISGHRSVSWYQQTPGQGLQFLFEYFSETQRNKGNFPGRFSGRQFSNSRSEMNVSTLELGDSALYLCASRVGIKPGGLDTQYFGPGTRLTVL.

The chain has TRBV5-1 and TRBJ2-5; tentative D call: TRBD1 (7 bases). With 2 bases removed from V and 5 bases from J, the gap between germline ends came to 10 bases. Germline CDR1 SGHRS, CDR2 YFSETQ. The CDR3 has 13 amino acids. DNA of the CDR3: TGCGCCAGCAGCTTTGGAGGGGGCGAGACCCAGTACTTC. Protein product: CASSFGGGETQYF.

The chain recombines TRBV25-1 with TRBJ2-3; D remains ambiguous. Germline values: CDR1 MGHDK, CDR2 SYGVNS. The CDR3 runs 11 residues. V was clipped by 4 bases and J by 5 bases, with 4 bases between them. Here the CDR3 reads CASSGVDTQYF. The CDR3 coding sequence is TGTGCCAGCAGTGGGGTAGATACGCAGTATTTT.

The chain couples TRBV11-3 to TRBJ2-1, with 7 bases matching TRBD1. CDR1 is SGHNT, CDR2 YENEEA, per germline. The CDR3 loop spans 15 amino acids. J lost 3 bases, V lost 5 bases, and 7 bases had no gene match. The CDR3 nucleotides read TGTGCCAGCAGCCAACCGGGACAGAGCTACAATGAGCAGTTCTTC. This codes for CASSQPGQSYNEQFF.

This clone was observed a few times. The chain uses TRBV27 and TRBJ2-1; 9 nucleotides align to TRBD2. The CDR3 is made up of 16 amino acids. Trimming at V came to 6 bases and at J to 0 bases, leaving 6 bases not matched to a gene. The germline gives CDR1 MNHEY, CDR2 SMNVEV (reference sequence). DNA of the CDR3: TGTGCCAGCAGGGTAGGCGGGAGGGTCTCCTACAATGAGCAGTTCTTC. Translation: CASRVGGRVSYNEQFF.

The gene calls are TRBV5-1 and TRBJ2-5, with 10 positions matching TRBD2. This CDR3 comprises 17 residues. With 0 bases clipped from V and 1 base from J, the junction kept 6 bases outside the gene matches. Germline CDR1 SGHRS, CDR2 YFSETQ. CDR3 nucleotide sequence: TGCGCCAGCAGCTTGGTTGTAGCGGGAGGAATCCAAGAGACCCAGTACTTC. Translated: CASSLVVAGGIQETQYF.

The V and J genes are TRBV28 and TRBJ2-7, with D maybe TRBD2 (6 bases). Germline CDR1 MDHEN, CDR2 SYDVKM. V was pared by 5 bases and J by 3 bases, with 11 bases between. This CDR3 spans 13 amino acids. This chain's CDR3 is CASSTHGGYEQYF. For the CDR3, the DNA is TGTGCCAGCAGTACCCACGGGGGCTACGAGCAGTACTTC.

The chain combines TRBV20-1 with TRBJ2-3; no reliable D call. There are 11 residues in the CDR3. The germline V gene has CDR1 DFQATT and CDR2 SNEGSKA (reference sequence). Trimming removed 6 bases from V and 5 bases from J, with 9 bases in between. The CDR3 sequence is CSAAPKDTQYF. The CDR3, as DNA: TGCAGTGCCGCACCCAAAGATACGCAGTATTTT.

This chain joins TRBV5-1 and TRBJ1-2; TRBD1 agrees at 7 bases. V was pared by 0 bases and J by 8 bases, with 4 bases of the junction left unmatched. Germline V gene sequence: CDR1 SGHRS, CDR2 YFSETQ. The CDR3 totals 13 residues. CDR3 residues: CASSLETGSGYTF. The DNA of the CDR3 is TGCGCCAGCAGCTTGGAGACAGGGAGCGGCTACACCTTC.

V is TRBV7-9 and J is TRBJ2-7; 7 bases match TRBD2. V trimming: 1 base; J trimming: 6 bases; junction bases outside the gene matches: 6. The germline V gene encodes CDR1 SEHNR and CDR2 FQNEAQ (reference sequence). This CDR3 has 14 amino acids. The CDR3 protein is CASSLGASSGEQYF. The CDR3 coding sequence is TGTGCCAGCAGCTTAGGAGCGTCTAGCGGCGAGCAGTACTTC.

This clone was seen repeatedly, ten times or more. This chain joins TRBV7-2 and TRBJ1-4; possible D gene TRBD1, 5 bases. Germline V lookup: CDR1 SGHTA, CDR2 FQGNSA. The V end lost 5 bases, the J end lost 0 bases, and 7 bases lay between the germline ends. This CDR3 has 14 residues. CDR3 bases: TGTGCCAGCAGCCGGACAACAACTAATGAAAAACTGTTTTTT. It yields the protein CASSRTTTNEKLFF.

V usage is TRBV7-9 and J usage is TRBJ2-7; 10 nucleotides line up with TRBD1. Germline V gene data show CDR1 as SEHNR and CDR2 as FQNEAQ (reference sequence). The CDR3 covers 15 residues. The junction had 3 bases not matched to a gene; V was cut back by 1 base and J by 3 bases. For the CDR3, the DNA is TGTGCCAGCAGCTTAGGACAGGGGGCGGGCTACGAGCAGTACTTC. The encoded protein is CASSLGQGAGYEQYF.

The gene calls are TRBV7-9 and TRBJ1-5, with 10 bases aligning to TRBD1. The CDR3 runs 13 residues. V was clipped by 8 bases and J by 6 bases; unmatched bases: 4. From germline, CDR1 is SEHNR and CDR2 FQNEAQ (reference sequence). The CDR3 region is CASGTGVGQPQHF. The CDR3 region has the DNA TGTGCCAGCGGGACAGGGGTTGGTCAGCCCCAGCATTTT. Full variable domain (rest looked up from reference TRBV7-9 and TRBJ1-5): DTGVSQNPRHKITKRGQNVTFRCDPISEHNRLYWYRQTLGQGPEFLTYFQNEAQLEKSRLLSDRFSAERPKGSFSTLEIQRTEQGDSAMYLCASGTGVGQPQHFGDGTRLSIL.

The CDR3 here is CASSLRGRVGETQYF. The CDR3 DNA sequence: TGTGCCAGCAGTTTACGGGGGAGGGTAGGAGAGACCCAGTACTTC. V gene TRBV27 combines with J gene TRBJ2-5; 7 bases line up with TRBD2. CDR1 and CDR2 from the germline V gene are MNHEY and SMNVEV (reference sequence). The CDR3 loop spans 15 amino acids. The J segment lost 4 bases and the V segment lost 2 bases, leaving 7 bases of the junction unmatched.

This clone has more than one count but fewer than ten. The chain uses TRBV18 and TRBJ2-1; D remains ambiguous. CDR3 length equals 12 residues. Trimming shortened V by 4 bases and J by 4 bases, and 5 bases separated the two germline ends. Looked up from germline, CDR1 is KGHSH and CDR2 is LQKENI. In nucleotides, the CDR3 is TGTGCCAGCTCACTCAAATACAATGAGCAGTTCTTC. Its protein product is CASSLKYNEQFF.

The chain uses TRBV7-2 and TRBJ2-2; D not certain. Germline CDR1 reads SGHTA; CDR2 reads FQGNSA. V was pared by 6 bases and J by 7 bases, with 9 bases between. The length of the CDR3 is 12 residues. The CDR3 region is CASSRPFGELFF. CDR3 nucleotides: TGTGCCAGCAGTCGTCCTTTCGGGGAGCTGTTTTTT.

The CDR3 nucleotides read TGCGCCAGCAGCCAAGCACTAGCGGGGCGCACCGGGGAGCTGTTTTTT. Its translation is CASSQALAGRTGELFF. The chain is built from TRBV4-1 and TRBJ2-2, with 10 bases identical to TRBD2. This CDR3 region has 16 residues. J was trimmed by 4 bases and V by 1 base; bases with no gene match: 3. Germline assignment: CDR1 MGHRA and CDR2 YSYEKL.

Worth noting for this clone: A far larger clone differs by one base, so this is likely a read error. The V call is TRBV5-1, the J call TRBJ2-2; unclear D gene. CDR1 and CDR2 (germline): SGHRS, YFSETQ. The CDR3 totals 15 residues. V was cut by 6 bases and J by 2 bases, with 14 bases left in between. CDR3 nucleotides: TGCGCCAGCAACTTCCTCGCAGTCAACACCGGGGAGCTGTTTTTT. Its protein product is CASNFLAVNTGELFF.